This T cell receptor beta chain was recorded in a study of shared clonotypes between healthy human individuals. In the study overall: For every donor, three CD4 naive, three CD4 memory, two CD8 naive and one CD8 memory plates were used.

Naive CD8 populations comprised CD45RO-negative cells positively selected for CCR7, excluding terminally differentiated effector memory CD45RA+ cells. Each of the donors was a healthy adult who was HIV-negative and had not had a recent acute infection or vaccination. Deep was the level at which the assay was run. Over several immunoSEQ plates, each subset's genomic DNA was distributed in even portions. Assay used: immunoSEQ multiplex PCR; TCRdb lists only in-frame clones, some missing. Of roughly 810,000 clones in the sample, around 96% were seen once. The source material was naive CD8+ T cells sorted from blood. The source of this sequence is a man aged 25 to 40 in good health.

CDR3 coding DNA: TGCAGCGTTGAATGGGCAGGGGACGTCCATCACGAGCAGTACTTC. Amino acid sequence: CSVEWAGDVHHEQYF. The V call is TRBV29-1, the J call TRBJ2-7, with D tentatively TRBD1 (6 bases). Germline values: CDR1 SQVTM, CDR2 ANQGSEA. The CDR3 totals 15 residues. Trimming pared 2 bases from V and 5 bases from J, leaving 19 bases between.